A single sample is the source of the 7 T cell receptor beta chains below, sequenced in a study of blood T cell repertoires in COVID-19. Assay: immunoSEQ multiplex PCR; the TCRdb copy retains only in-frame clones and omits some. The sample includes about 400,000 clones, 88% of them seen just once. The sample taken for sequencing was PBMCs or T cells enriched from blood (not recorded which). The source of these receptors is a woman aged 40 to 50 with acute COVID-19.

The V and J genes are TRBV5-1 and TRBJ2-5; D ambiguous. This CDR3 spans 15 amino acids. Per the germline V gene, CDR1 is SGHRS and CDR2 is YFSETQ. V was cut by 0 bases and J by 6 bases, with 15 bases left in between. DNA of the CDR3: TGCGCCAGCAGCTTGGATGGCCAGGTGCCGAAGACCCAGTACTTC. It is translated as CASSLDGQVPKTQYF.

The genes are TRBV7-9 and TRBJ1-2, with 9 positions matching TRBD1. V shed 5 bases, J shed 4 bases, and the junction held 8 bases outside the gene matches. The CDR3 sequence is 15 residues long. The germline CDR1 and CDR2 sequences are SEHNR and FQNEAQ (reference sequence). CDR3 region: CASSPGTGTLYGYTF. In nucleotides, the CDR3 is TGTGCCAGCAGCCCCGGGACAGGGACCCTCTATGGCTACACCTTC.

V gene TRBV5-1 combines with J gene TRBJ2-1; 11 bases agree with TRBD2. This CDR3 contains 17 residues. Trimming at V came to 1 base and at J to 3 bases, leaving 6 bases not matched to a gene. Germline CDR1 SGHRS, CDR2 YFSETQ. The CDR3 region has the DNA TGCGCCAGCAGCTTGTCGGGCACTAGCGGGGGCTACAATGAGCAGTTCTTC. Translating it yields CASSLSGTSGGYNEQFF.

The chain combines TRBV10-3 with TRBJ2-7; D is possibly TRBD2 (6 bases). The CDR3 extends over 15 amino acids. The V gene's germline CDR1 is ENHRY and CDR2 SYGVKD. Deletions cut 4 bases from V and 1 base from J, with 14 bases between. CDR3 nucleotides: TGTGCCATCAGTGTTGGCCTGGAGGGGTCCTACGAGCAGTACTTC. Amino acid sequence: CAISVGLEGSYEQYF.

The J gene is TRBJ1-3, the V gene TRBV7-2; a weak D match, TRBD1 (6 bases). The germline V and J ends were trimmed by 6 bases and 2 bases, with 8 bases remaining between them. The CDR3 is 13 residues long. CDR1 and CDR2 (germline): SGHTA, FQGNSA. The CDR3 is CASRHRAGNTIYF. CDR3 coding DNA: TGTGCCAGCAGACACAGGGCTGGAAACACCATATATTTT.

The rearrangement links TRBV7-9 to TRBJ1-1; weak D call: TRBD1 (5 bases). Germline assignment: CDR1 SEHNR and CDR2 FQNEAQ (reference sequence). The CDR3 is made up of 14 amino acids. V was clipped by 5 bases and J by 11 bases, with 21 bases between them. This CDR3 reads CASSPSGTHAGAFF. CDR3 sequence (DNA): TGTGCCAGCAGCCCCTCCGGGACGCACGCGGGGGCTTTCTTT.

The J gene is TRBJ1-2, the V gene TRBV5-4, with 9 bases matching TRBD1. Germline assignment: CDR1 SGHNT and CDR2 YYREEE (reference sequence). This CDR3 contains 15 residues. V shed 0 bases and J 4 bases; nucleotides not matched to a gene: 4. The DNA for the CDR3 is TGTGCCAGCAGCTTGGGTGGGACAGGGCCCTATGGCTACACCTTC. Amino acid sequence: CASSLGGTGPYGYTF.